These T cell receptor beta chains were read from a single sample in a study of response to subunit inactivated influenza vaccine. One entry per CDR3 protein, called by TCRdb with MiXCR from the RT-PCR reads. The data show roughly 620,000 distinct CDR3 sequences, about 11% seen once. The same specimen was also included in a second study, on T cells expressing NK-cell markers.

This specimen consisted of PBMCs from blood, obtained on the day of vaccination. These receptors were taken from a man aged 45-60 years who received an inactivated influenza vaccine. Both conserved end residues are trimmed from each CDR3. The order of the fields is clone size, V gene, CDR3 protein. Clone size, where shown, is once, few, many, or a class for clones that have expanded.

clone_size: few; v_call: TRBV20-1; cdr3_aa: SARDPAGTIQY
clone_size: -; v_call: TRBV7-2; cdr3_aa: ASSLKGLVTYEQY
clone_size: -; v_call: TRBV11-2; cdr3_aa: ASSLVGRAYNEQF
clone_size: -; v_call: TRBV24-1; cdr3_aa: ATSDFAATYNEQF
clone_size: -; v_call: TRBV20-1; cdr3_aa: SARRGQGGQPQH
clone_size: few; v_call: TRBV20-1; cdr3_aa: SARANTEAF
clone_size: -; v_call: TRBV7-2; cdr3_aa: ASSARVFASYEQY
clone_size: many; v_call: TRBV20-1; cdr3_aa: SASPHYEQY
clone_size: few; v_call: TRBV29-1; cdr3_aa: SAKQGLYEQY
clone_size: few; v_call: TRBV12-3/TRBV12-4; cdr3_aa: ASRHGSPRFYEQY
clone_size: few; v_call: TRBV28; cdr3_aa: ASSLYPGSGNEQF
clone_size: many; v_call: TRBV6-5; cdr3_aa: ASSWGQQYQETQY
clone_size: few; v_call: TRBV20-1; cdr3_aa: SASPISSNYGYT
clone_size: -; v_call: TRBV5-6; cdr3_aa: ASSRYGGSQETQY
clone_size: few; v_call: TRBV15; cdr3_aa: ATSRDRGVYNEQF
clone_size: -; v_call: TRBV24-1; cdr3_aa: ATSDTPGQGTYEQY
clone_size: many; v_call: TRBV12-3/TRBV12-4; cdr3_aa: ASSPSGTGIYGYT
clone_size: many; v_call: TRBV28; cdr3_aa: ASSGSYEQY
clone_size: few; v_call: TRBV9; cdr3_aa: ASSAGTTGNQPQH
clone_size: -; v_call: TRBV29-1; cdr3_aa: SVVTSGYEQF
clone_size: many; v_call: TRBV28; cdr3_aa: AHEGGNEQF
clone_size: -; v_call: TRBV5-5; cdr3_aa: ASSSPPGIYNEQF
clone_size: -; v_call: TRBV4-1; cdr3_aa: ASSQGPSSGYNEQF
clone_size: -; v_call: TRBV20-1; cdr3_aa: SARDQGQRKETQY
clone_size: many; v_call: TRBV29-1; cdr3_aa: SGSGTSGRGYNEQF
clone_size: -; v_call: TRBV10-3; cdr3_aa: AISEGLAGGHEQF
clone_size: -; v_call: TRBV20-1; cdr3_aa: SARDEGHRGYT
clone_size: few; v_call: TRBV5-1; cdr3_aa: ASSWSPDTQY
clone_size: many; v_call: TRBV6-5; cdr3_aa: ASSFDRSYEQY
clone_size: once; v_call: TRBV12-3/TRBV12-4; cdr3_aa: ASSSLDYNEQF
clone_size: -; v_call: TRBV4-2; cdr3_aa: AMGPGPGFPQY
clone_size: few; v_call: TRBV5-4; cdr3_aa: ASRPAGQGARETQY
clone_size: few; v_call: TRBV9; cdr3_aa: ASSYPGTLSTDTQY
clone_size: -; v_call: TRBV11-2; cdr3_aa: ASSLGRGGTIY
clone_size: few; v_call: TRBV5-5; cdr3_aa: ASSWDSGTTDTQY
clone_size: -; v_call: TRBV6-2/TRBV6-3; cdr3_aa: ASSRYLGELF
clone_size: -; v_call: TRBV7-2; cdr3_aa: ASSPRDTAFGYT
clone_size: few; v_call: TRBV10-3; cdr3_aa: AIRSTDRVDNEQF
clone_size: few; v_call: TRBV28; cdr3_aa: ASSFNGKSSYEQY
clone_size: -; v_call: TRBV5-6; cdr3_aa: ASSSPPVNEQF
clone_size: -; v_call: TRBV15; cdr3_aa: ATSTRVSSYEQY
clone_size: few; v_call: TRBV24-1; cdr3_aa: ATGRGANTGELF
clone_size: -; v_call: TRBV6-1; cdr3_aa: ASLRSSYNEQF
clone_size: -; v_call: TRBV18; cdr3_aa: ASSPSGGFSYEQY
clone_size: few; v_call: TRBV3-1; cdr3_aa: ASSSAAAGNYEQY
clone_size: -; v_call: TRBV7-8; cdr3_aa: ASSYVLGSYEQY